This section outlines one T cell receptor (beta chain) sequence together with its context. Trimming stripped 3 bases from V and 7 bases from J, with 18 bases between. This CDR3 has 15 residues. CDR1 is MNHEY and CDR2 is SMNVEV in the germline V gene (reference sequence). TCRdb reanalysed the 5' RACE reads using MiXCR and keeps one entry per CDR3 protein. The data show about 900,000 distinct CDR3 sequences, roughly an eighth seen once. This specimen comes from a study of identical twins. A further study also used this sample, focusing on yellow fever vaccine responses in identical twins.

The sequencing sample was made of PBMCs. The V gene is TRBV27, the J gene TRBJ1-2; tentative D call: TRBD1 (6 bases). This sequence originates from a woman aged 18-35 years in good health. CDR3 sequence: CASSLGQGSVGGYTF. CDR3 in DNA: TGTGCCAGCAGTTTGGGGCAGGGGAGTGTTGGTGGCTACACCTTC.